These 14 T cell receptor beta chains came from one sample sequenced in a study of cytomegalovirus exposure and HLA in healthy donors. The assay was immunoSEQ multiplex PCR, and TCRdb's table has in-frame clones only and misses some. Among about 130,000 clones listed, approximately 90% were seen once. Input material: PBMCs. These receptors all stem from a woman younger than 45 in good health and CMV-seropositive.

The chain uses TRBV27 and TRBJ2-7; the D gene is possibly TRBD1 (6 bases). In germline, CDR1 is MNHEY, CDR2 SMNVEV (reference sequence). The CDR3 length is 15 residues. Trimming pared 7 bases from V and 1 base from J, leaving 17 bases between. CDR3 DNA: TGTGCCAGCACCCGGACAGCGGACGGGTCCTACGAGCAGTACTTC. Amino acid sequence: CASTRTADGSYEQYF.

The chain joins TRBV2 to TRBJ2-3; TRBD2 matches at 13 bases. V was clipped by 6 bases and J by 4 bases; unmatched bases: 13. Germline V lookup: CDR1 SNHLY, CDR2 FYNNEI. The CDR3 totals 18 residues. In DNA, the CDR3 is TGTGCCAGCAGCGCCCCGTCGATGACTAGCGGGGGGCCAGATACGCAGTATTTT. Its protein product is CASSAPSMTSGGPDTQYF. The variable domain in full, completed from reference TRBV2 and TRBJ2-3, reads EPEVTQTPSHQVTQMGQEVILRCVPISNHLYFYWYRQILGQKVEFLVSFYNNEISEKSEIFDDQFSVERPDGSNFTLKIRSTKLEDSAMYFCASSAPSMTSGGPDTQYFGPGTRLTVL.

This sequence joins TRBV19 and TRBJ2-7; 7 bases map to TRBD1. This CDR3 is built from 16 residues. CDR1 LNHDA and CDR2 SQIVND come from the germline V gene (reference sequence). The junction had 8 bases not matched to a gene; V was cut back by 0 bases and J by 3 bases. CDR3 amino acids: CASSIDYRGPSYEQYF. In DNA, the CDR3 is TGTGCCAGTAGTATAGACTACAGGGGTCCTAGCTACGAGCAGTACTTC.

The CDR3 DNA sequence: TGTGCCAGCAGCCCCACAGGGACCGGGGAGCTGTTTTTT. The encoded protein is CASSPTGTGELFF. The V and J genes are TRBV7-9 and TRBJ2-2; the D gene is possibly TRBD1 (6 bases). The CDR3 totals 13 residues. Trimming cost V 5 bases and J 5 bases, with 9 bases left between them. The germline gives CDR1 SEHNR, CDR2 FQNEAQ (reference sequence). Full variable domain (remainder filled in from reference TRBV7-9 and TRBJ2-2): DTGVSQNPRHKITKRGQNVTFRCDPISEHNRLYWYRQTLGQGPEFLTYFQNEAQLEKSRLLSDRFSAERPKGSFSTLEIQRTEQGDSAMYLCASSPTGTGELFFGEGSRLTVL.

The chain employs TRBV5-1 and TRBJ2-7; TRBD1 is a possible D gene (6 bases). The ends were cut back, 0 bases at V and 4 bases at J, with 11 bases in the middle. The CDR3 has 14 amino acids. Germline assignment: CDR1 SGHRS and CDR2 YFSETQ. The CDR3 DNA follows: TGCGCCAGCAGCTTGGTCGCACAGGGATACGAGCAGTACTTC. Residues: CASSLVAQGYEQYF. Complete variable domain (other parts from reference TRBV5-1 and TRBJ2-7): KAGVTQTPRYLIKTRGQQVTLSCSPISGHRSVSWYQQTPGQGLQFLFEYFSETQRNKGNFPGRFSGRQFSNSRSEMNVSTLELGDSALYLCASSLVAQGYEQYFGPGTRLTVT.

The rearrangement uses TRBV25-1 and TRBJ2-5; 10 bases are shared with TRBD2. This CDR3 is 11 amino acids long. CDR1 is MGHDK and CDR2 is SYGVNS in the germline V gene. CDR3 coding DNA: TGTGCGAGCGGGGGGGAGGAGACCCAGTACTTC. Translated, it gives CASGGEETQYF.

This chain uses TRBV19 with TRBJ1-4; perhaps TRBD1 as D (5 bases). Germline V gives CDR1 LNHDA, CDR2 SQIVND (reference sequence). V was pared by 3 bases and J by 6 bases, with 11 bases between. The CDR3 has 14 amino acids. CDR3 DNA: TGTGCCAGTAGTATTGGGGGGGAACATGAAAAACTGTTTTTT. It codes for CASSIGGEHEKLFF.

CDR3 sequence reads: CASSPGQEEETQYF. The DNA for the CDR3 is TGCGCCAGCAGCCCGGGACAGGAGGAAGAGACCCAGTACTTC. The V call is TRBV5-1, the J call TRBJ2-5; TRBD1 aligns across 8 bases. The V and J ends lost 4 bases and 3 bases, in that order; junction bases with no gene match: 5. The germline V gene encodes CDR1 SGHRS and CDR2 YFSETQ. The CDR3 extends over 14 amino acids.

This chain uses TRBV6-5 with TRBJ2-3; 9 bases match TRBD1. The CDR3 runs to 15 residues. V lost 4 bases and J lost 0; bases outside the gene matches: 2. Germline lookup yields CDR1 MNHEY and CDR2 SVGAGI. CDR3 loop: CASSLQGASTDTQYF. The CDR3 DNA sequence: TGTGCCAGCAGTTTACAGGGGGCTAGCACAGATACGCAGTATTTT.

The gene calls are TRBV5-6 and TRBJ2-5; D gene ambiguous. CDR3 length: 13 residues. Germline V gives CDR1 SGHDT, CDR2 YYEEEE. The V end lost 0 bases, the J end lost 3 bases, and 6 bases lay between the germline ends. The CDR3 loop reads CASSLVGEETQYF. The CDR3 region has the DNA TGTGCCAGCAGCTTGGTTGGAGAAGAGACCCAGTACTTC.

The rearrangement joins TRBV27 to TRBJ2-7, with TRBD2 identical over 9 bases. From germline, CDR1 is MNHEY and CDR2 SMNVEV (reference sequence). The CDR3 has 15 residues. V dropped 5 bases and J dropped 3; count of bases not matched to a gene: 8. CDR3 region: CASSRGSGRFYEQYF. CDR3 sequence (DNA): TGTGCCAGCAGTCGCGGCAGCGGGAGGTTCTACGAGCAGTACTTC.

The V call is TRBV27, the J call TRBJ1-5; 7 nucleotides agree with TRBD1. V dropped 5 bases and J dropped 0; count of bases not matched to a gene: 13. Germline V gives CDR1 MNHEY, CDR2 SMNVEV (reference sequence). CDR3 length: 18 amino acids. The DNA for the CDR3 is TGTGCCAGCAGTCGACAGGGCTCCCACCTACTTAGCAATCAGCCCCAGCATTTT. Amino acids: CASSRQGSHLLSNQPQHF.

This clone showed up just once. This rearrangement joins TRBV29-1 to TRBJ2-6, with D maybe TRBD2 (6 bases). The V end was cut by 6 bases, the J end by 0 bases, with 18 bases between. Germline V gene data show CDR1 as SQVTM and CDR2 as ANQGSEA. The CDR3 extends over 17 amino acids. This CDR3 reads CSVQVGFGSSGANVLTF. Written as DNA, the CDR3 is TGCAGCGTCCAGGTAGGGTTCGGGAGCTCTGGGGCCAACGTCCTGACTTTC.

This clone was seen a single time. V and J are TRBV29-1 and TRBJ2-1, with D perhaps matching TRBD1 (6 bases). This CDR3 is built from 12 residues. V dropped 2 bases and J dropped 11 bases, with 13 bases sitting between them. The germline CDR1 and CDR2 sequences are SQVTM and ANQGSEA. CDR3 bases: TGCAGCGTTGAATTAGCGACAGGAAAGCAGTTCTTC. Translation: CSVELATGKQFF.